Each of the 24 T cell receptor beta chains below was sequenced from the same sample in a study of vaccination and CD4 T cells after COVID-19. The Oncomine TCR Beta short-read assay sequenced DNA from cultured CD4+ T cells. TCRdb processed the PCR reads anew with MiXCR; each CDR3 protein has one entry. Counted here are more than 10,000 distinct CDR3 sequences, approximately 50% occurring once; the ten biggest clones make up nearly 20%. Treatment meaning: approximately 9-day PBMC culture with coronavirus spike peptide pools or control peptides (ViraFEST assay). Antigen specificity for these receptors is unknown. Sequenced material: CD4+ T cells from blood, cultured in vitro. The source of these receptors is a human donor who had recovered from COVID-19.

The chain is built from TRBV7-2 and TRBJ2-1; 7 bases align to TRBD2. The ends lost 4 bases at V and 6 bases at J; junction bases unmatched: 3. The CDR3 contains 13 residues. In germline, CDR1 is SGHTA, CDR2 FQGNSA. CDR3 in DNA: TGTGCCAGCAGCTGGGGGACTACCAATGAGCAGTTCTTC. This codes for CASSWGTTNEQFF.

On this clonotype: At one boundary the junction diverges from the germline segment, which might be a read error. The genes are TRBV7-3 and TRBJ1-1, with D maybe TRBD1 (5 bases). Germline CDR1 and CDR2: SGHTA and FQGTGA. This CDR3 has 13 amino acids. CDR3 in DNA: TGTGCCAGCAGCACCCGACAGAACCCTGAAGCTTTCTTT. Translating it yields CASSTRQNPEAFF.

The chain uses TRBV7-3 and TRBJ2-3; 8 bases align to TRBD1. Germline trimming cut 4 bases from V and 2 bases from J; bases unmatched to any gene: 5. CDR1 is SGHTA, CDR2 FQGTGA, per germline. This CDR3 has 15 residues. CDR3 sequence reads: CASSSQGAVTDTQYF. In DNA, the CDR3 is TGTGCCAGCAGCTCCCAGGGGGCGGTCACAGATACGCAGTATTTT. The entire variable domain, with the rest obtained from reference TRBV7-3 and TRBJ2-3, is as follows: GAGVSQTPSNKVTEKGKYVELRCDPISGHTALYWYRQSLGQGPEFLIYFQGTGAADDSGLPNDRFFAVRPEGSVSTLKIQRTERGDSAVYLCASSSQGAVTDTQYFGPGTRLTVL.

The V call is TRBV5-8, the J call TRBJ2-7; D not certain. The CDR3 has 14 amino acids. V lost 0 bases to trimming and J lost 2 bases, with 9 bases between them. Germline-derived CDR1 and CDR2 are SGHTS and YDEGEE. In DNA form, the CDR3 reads TGTGCCAGCAGCTTGGGGCAGAGGACCTACGAGCAGTACTTC. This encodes CASSLGQRTYEQYF.

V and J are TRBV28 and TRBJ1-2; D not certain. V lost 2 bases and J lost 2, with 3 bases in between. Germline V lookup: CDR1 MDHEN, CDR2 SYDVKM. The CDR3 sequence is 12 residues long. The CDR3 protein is CASSLRNYGYTF. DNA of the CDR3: TGTGCCAGCAGTTTACGCAACTATGGCTACACCTTC.

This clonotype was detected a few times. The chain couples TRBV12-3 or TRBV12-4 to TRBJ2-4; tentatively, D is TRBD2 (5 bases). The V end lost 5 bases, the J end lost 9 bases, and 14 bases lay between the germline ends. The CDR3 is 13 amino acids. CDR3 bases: TGTGCCAGCAGTCCGCTACAACGGGGCATTCAGTACTTC. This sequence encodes CASSPLQRGIQYF.

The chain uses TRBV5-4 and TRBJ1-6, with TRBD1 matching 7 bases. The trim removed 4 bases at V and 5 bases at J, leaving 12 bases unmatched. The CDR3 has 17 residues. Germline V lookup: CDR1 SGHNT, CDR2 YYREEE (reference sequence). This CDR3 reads CASSPGQSGVNNSPLHF. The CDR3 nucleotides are TGTGCCAGCAGCCCGGGACAGAGTGGGGTTAATAATTCACCCCTCCACTTT.

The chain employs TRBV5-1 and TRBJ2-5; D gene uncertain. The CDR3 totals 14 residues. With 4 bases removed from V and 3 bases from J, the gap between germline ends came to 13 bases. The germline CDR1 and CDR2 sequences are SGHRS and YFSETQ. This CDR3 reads CASSPQSPEETQYF. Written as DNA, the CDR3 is TGCGCCAGCAGCCCCCAATCGCCTGAAGAGACCCAGTACTTC.

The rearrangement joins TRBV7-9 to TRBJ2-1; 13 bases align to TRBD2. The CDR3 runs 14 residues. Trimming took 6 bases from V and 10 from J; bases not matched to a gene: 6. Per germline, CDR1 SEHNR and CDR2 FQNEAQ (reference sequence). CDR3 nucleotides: TGTGCCAGCAGAACTAGCGGGAGGGCTCGAGAGCAGTTCTTC. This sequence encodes CASRTSGRAREQFF.

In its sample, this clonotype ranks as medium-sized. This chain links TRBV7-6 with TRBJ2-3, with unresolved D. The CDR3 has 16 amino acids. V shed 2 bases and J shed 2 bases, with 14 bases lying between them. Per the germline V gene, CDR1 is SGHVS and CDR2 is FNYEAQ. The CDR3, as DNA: TGTGCCAGCAGCTTATCCGCCATTGGGTACACAGATACGCAGTATTTT. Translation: CASSLSAIGYTDTQYF.

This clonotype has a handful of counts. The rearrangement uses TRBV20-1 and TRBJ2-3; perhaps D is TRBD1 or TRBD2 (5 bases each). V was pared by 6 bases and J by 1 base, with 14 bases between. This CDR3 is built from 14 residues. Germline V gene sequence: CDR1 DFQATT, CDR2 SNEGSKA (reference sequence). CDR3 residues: CSAQTRGGTDTQYF. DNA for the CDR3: TGCAGTGCCCAGACGAGGGGAGGCACAGATACGCAGTATTTT.

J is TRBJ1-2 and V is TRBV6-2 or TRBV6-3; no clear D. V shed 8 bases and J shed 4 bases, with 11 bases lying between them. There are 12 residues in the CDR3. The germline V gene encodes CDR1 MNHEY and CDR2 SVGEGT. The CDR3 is CASEDEGYGYTF. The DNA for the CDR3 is TGTGCCAGCGAGGATGAGGGCTATGGCTACACCTTC.

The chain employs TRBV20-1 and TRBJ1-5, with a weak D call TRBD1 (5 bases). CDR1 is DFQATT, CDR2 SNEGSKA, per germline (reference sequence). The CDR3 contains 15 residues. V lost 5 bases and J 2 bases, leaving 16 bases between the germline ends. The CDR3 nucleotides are TGCAGTGCTCGAACGCAGGGATTAGGCAATCAGCCCCAGCATTTT. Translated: CSARTQGLGNQPQHF.

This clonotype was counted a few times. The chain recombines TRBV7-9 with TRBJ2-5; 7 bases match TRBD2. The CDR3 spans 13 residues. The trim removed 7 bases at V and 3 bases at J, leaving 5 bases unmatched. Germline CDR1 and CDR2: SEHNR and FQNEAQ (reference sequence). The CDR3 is CASNSGVKETQYF. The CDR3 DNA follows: TGTGCCAGCAACAGCGGGGTAAAAGAGACCCAGTACTTC.

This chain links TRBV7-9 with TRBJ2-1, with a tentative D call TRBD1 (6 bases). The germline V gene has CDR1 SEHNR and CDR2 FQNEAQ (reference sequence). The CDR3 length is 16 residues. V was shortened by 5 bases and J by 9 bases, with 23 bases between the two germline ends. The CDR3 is CASSAVQGREESEQFF. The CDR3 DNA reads TGTGCCAGCAGCGCGGTACAGGGTCGAGAGGAGAGTGAGCAGTTCTTC.

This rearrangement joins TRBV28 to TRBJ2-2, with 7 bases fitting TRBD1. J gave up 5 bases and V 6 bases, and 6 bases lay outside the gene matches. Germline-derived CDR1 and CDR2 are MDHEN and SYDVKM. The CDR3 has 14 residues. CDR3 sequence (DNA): TGTGCCAGCAGGCGAGCAGGGGGAACCGGGGAGCTGTTTTTT. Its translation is CASRRAGGTGELFF.

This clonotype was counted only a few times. The CDR3 DNA reads TGTGCCAGCAGCGCAGGAATTGGGACGGCGGTTGGGTCCCTCCACTTT. Translating gives CASSAGIGTAVGSLHF. The rearrangement links TRBV5-5 to TRBJ1-6, with D maybe TRBD1 (5 bases). Germline V gives CDR1 SGHKS, CDR2 YYEKEE (reference sequence). The CDR3 runs 16 residues. The V end lost 4 bases, the J end lost 14 bases, and 25 bases lay between the germline ends. The full variable domain, with the rest looked up from reference TRBV5-5 and TRBJ1-6, is DAGVTQSPTHLIKTRGQQVTLRCSPISGHKSVSWYQQVLGQGPQFIFQYYEKEERGRGNFPDRFSARQFPNYSSELNVNALLLGDSALYLCASSAGIGTAVGSLHFGNGTRLTVT.

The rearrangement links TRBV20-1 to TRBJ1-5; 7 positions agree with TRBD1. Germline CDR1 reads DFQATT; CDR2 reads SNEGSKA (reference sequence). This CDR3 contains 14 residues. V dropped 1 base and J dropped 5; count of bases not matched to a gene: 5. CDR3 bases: TGCAGTGCTAGAGTTGGACAGGTGGATCAGCCCCAGCATTTT. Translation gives CSARVGQVDQPQHF.

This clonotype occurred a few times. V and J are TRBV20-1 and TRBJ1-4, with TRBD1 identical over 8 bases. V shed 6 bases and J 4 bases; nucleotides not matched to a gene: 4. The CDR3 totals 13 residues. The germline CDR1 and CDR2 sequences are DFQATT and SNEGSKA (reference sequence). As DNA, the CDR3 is TGCAGTGCAGGGACAGGTCTTAATGAAAAACTGTTTTTT. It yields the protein CSAGTGLNEKLFF.

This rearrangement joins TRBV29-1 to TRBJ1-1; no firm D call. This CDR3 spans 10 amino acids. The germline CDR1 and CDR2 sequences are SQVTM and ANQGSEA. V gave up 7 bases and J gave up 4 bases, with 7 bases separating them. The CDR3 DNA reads TGCAGCGCCTGGGGCACTGAAGCTTTCTTT. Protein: CSAWGTEAFF.

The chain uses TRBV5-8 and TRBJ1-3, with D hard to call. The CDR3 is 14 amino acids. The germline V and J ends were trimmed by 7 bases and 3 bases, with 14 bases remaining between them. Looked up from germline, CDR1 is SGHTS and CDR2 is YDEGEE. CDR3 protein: CASSRTGLGNTIYF. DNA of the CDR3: TGTGCCAGCTCTAGGACGGGTCTTGGAAACACCATATATTTT.

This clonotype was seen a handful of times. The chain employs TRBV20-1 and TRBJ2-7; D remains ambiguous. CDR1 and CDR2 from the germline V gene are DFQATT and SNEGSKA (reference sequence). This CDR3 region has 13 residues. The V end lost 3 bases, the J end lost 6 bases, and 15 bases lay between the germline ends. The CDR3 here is CSARGLRAPEQYF. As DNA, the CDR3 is TGCAGTGCTAGGGGATTAAGGGCCCCCGAGCAGTACTTC.

The DNA for the CDR3 is TGCGCCAGCAGGACCGGGACAGAGATGAACACTGAAGCTTTCTTT. Translation: CASRTGTEMNTEAFF. This sequence joins TRBV4-1 and TRBJ1-1; 7 bases line up with TRBD1. The ends lost 6 bases at V and 0 bases at J; junction bases unmatched: 7. The CDR3 is made up of 15 amino acids. Germline V gene sequence: CDR1 MGHRA, CDR2 YSYEKL.

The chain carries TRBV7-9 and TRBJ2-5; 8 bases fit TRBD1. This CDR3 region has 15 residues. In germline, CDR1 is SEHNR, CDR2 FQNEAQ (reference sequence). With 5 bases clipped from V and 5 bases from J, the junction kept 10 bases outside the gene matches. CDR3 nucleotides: TGTGCCAGCAGCAGGAGGACAGGGTTCAGGGAGACCCAGTACTTC. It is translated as CASSRRTGFRETQYF. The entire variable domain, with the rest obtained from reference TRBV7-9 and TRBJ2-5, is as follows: DTGVSQNPRHKITKRGQNVTFRCDPISEHNRLYWYRQTLGQGPEFLTYFQNEAQLEKSRLLSDRFSAERPKGSFSTLEIQRTEQGDSAMYLCASSRRTGFRETQYFGPGTRLLVL.